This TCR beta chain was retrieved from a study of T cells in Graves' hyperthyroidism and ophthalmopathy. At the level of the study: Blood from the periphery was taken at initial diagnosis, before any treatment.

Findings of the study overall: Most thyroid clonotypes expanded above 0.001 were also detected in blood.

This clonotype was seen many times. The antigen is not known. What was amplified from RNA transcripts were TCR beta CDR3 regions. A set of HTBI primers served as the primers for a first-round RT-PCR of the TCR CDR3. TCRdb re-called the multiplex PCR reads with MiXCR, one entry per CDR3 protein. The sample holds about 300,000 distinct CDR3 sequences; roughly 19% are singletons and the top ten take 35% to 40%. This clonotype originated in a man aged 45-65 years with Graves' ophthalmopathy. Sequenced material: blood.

Here the CDR3 DNA reads TGTGCCAGCACCAATGCGCGGTACGAGCAGTACTTC. Amino acid sequence: CASTNARYEQYF. The V and J genes are TRBV28 and TRBJ2-7, with unresolved D. CDR1 and CDR2 (germline): MDHEN, SYDVKM. V lost 7 bases to trimming and J lost 4 bases, with 11 bases between them. CDR3 length: 12 residues.